The 15 T cell receptor beta chains given below trace back to one sample, sequenced in a study of cytomegalovirus exposure and HLA in healthy donors (dated by TCRdb to 2016 to 2017). The library was generated by the immunoSEQ multiplex PCR assay. For the multiplex PCR, a mixture combining 60 forward primers for TCR Vbeta segments and 13 reverse primers for TCR Jbeta segments was used. The source is immuneACCESS, and TCRdb retained only in-frame sequences with V and J called. Part of the clones is not carried over; for the studies checked, unresolved V genes explain less than half of this, and the remainder is unexplained. The sample includes 160,000 or so clones, with 65% to 80% observed a single time. The ten largest make up roughly 2% of the sample. The sequencing sample was made of PBMCs. These receptor sequences come from a man aged 40-50 years in good health and CMV-seronegative.

The CDR3 region has the DNA TGTGCCAGCAGCCCCAACGGGGTAGAGACCCAGTACTTC. It specifies CASSPNGVETQYF. The chain has TRBV6-5 and TRBJ2-5, with D maybe TRBD2 (5 bases). Germline assignment: CDR1 MNHEY and CDR2 SVGAGI. CDR3 length: 13 amino acids. V was clipped by 6 bases and J by 4 bases, with 12 bases between them.

The gene calls are TRBV4-3 and TRBJ2-3, with D unresolved. In germline, CDR1 is LGHNA, CDR2 YSLEER. The CDR3 sequence is 14 residues long. V lost 0 bases and J 7 bases, leaving 11 bases between the germline ends. CDR3 DNA: TGCGCCAGCAGCCAAGATCCCACGCGGTATACGCAGTATTTT. This codes for CASSQDPTRYTQYF.

The gene calls are TRBV5-1 and TRBJ2-7; 15 positions match TRBD2. Germline V gene data show CDR1 as SGHRS and CDR2 as YFSETQ. The CDR3 is 18 residues long. V shed 4 bases, J shed 0 bases, and the junction held 8 bases outside the gene matches. The CDR3 DNA reads as TGCGCCAGCAGCCCCGGGGGACTAGCGGGAGGATACTCCTACGAGCAGTACTTC. It yields the protein CASSPGGLAGGYSYEQYF.

The V and J genes are TRBV19 and TRBJ2-1; 8 nucleotides align to TRBD2. CDR3 length: 15 amino acids. V trimming: 2 bases; J trimming: 0 bases; junction bases outside the gene matches: 0. Germline V gives CDR1 LNHDA, CDR2 SQIVND (reference sequence). The CDR3 sequence: CASSISGSSYNEQFF. The CDR3 coding sequence is TGTGCCAGTAGTATAAGCGGGAGCTCCTACAATGAGCAGTTCTTC.

V usage is TRBV5-4 and J usage is TRBJ2-7; D unresolved. Trimming pared 0 bases from V and 10 bases from J, leaving 20 bases between. The CDR3 contains 15 residues. Germline loops: CDR1 SGHNT, CDR2 YYREEE (reference sequence). The CDR3 here is CASSLDPVGVAAQYF. The CDR3 DNA reads TGTGCCAGCAGCTTGGATCCCGTCGGAGTGGCTGCACAGTACTTC.

This clone was counted a few times. This sequence joins TRBV2 and TRBJ1-5; possible D gene TRBD1, 5 bases. This CDR3 comprises 13 residues. Germline-derived CDR1 and CDR2 are SNHLY and FYNNEI. V lost 6 bases and J lost 8, with 14 bases in between. The CDR3 DNA sequence: TGTGCCAGCAGATGGGCAGGGCAGGAGCCCCAGCATTTT. This sequence encodes CASRWAGQEPQHF.

V usage is TRBV4-1 and J usage is TRBJ2-1, with 8 nucleotides matching TRBD2. J lost 6 bases, V lost 4 bases, and 14 bases had no gene match. The CDR3 loop spans 17 amino acids. Germline V lookup: CDR1 MGHRA, CDR2 YSYEKL. CDR3 nucleotide sequence: TGCGCCAGCAGCCCACGGACGTTGGTAGCGGGGCCCAATGAGCAGTTCTTC. Its translation is CASSPRTLVAGPNEQFF.

J is TRBJ2-1 and V is TRBV7-9; 10 bases map to TRBD2. V gave up 5 bases and J gave up 6 bases; unmatched junction bases: 13. Per germline, CDR1 SEHNR and CDR2 FQNEAQ (reference sequence). CDR3 size: 17 residues. Here the CDR3 DNA reads TGTGCCAGCAGCAATTATCTAGCGGGAGTTCGGATCAATGAGCAGTTCTTC. Protein: CASSNYLAGVRINEQFF.

The CDR3: CASLKDFPANTGELFF. The CDR3 DNA follows: TGTGCCAGCCTTAAAGACTTCCCCGCGAACACCGGGGAGCTGTTTTTT. This chain connects TRBV19 to TRBJ2-2; D is uncertain. The CDR3 length is 16 residues. Trimming cost V 9 bases and J 0 bases, with 17 bases left between them. Germline V gene lookup returns CDR1 LNHDA and CDR2 SQIVND (reference sequence).

The chain couples TRBV2 to TRBJ1-5, with TRBD1 identical over 11 bases. J was trimmed by 1 base and V by 4 bases; bases with no gene match: 3. CDR1 SNHLY and CDR2 FYNNEI come from the germline V gene. This CDR3 comprises 16 residues. CDR3 DNA: TGTGCCAGCAGTGGGACAGGGGGCTGGAGCAATCAGCCCCAGCATTTT. Translating it yields CASSGTGGWSNQPQHF.

CDR3 DNA: TGTGCCAGCAGTGTTCAGGGAACTGAAGCTTTCTTT. Its translation: CASSVQGTEAFF. The chain couples TRBV2 to TRBJ1-1; D perhaps matches TRBD1 (5 bases). Germline V gives CDR1 SNHLY, CDR2 FYNNEI. The CDR3 has 12 residues. Trimming took off 4 bases at V and 5 bases at J, with 8 bases between the two ends.

The chain links TRBV5-4 to TRBJ2-2, with 9 bases fitting TRBD1. CDR3 size: 15 residues. Germline CDR1 reads SGHNT; CDR2 reads YYREEE (reference sequence). V lost 4 bases and J lost 6; bases outside the gene matches: 7. The CDR3 region is CASSPGQGSAGELFF. In DNA form, the CDR3 reads TGTGCCAGCAGCCCCGGACAGGGGAGCGCCGGGGAGCTGTTTTTT.

CDR3 nucleotide sequence: TGTGCCAGAAGCTGGGGACTAGCGGGAGAAGACCCTGGAGCCAAAAACATTCAGTACTTC. It translates to CARSWGLAGEDPGAKNIQYF. The chain recombines TRBV5-3 with TRBJ2-4, with 14 positions matching TRBD2. TRBV5-3 counts as an open reading frame of uncertain function. The junction had 11 bases not matched to a gene; V was cut back by 3 bases and J by 0 bases. The CDR3 extends over 20 amino acids.

This clone was seen only once. The V gene is TRBV28, the J gene TRBJ2-5; TRBD2 aligns across 7 bases. The last part of the DNA fits TRBJ2-7 better; the J call may be wrong. The length of the CDR3 is 14 residues. Germline assignment: CDR1 MDHEN and CDR2 SYDVKM. CDR3 DNA sequence: TGTGCCAGCAGTTCCTCGAGCGGGAACTACGAGCAGTACTTC. Amino acid sequence: CASSSSSGNYEQYF.

V usage is TRBV7-9 and J usage is TRBJ2-1; weak D call: TRBD1 (6 bases). CDR3 size: 12 residues. Germline V lookup: CDR1 SEHNR, CDR2 FQNEAQ (reference sequence). V was cut by 6 bases and J by 4 bases, with 7 bases left in between. The chain's CDR3 is CASRDRYNEQFF. The CDR3 coding sequence is TGTGCCAGCAGGGACAGATACAATGAGCAGTTCTTC.